This TCR beta chain was retrieved from a study of post-analysis software for immune sequencing data (dated by TCRdb to the mid-2010s). Concerning the study at large: Relapsing-remitting, secondary progressive and progressive-relapsing multiple sclerosis were recorded as disease courses, and subtype annotation was lacking for some patients. The multiple sclerosis patient repertoires were compared with 11 previously published healthy control repertoires from donors aged about 6 to 28 years. A subset of samples was prepared in parallel using single-end sample barcoding, then pooled and co-amplified after Illumina adapter ligation. Study-level results and caveats: Significantly higher frequencies in patients than in controls were found for five or six TRBV segments, including TRBV5-6, TRBV5-1 and TRBV20-1. Multiple sclerosis patients had significantly lower normalized Chao1 diversity than controls, a result that suggests substantial peripheral T-cell clonal expansion. The control group was slightly older than the multiple sclerosis patient group. When samples were clustered directly using the F measure, samples prepared in the same batch co-clustered strongly, which prompted a batch-effect correction.

Libraries were prepared through PCR. TCRdb names Illumina HiSeq 2500 as the instrument used. To reduce PCR and sequencing biases, unique molecular identifiers were incorporated into the TCR beta cDNA libraries. Approximately 500,000 cDNA molecules were obtained per 1 to 10 million input T cells, so each molecule approximated one T cell. The patient libraries were prepared and sequenced with the same protocol used for the earlier healthy control dataset. Within a given batch, samples were prepared together, multiplexed and sequenced on the same HiSeq lane. On the authors' methods: Raw barcoded reads were processed with MIGEC, and single-read molecular identifier groups were discarded before consensus assembly and CDR3 extraction. Clonotype tables were post-analysed with VDJtools, normalizing diversity by down-sampling all datasets to the smallest sample size. Repertoire overlap clustering matched CDR3 amino acid but not nucleotide sequences to correct batch-related cross-sample contamination. TCRdb took the public reads, trimmed them with fastp at Q25, ran MiXCR for clone calling and kept in-frame beta chains. Each entry is one CDR3 protein sequence, shown with its most common DNA and genes. The V and J calls and clone size come from TCRdb's table, not from the authors' own analysis. The sample table shows 820,000 or so distinct CDR3 sequences, and roughly 58% are seen once. The ten most abundant clones make up approximately 4.3% of the sample.

From the cysteine through the phenylalanine, the CDR3 covers 18 amino acids. Only the CDR3 part of the read is kept: 54 bases, read in frame from the first base. V is cut by 0 bases and J by 2 bases, and the space between the germline ends is 20 bases. TCR beta repertoires were profiled from peripheral blood of approximately 13 young patients with multiple sclerosis to demonstrate the VDJtools post-analysis software. The multiple sclerosis patients were children and adolescents ranging in age from about 6 to 17 years. Concerning this clonotype itself: What antigen it recognizes has not been identified. The input lacks base qualities; no much larger clone sits a single base away.

This TCR derives from a girl aged 5-17 years with multiple sclerosis. Source material: blood. The chain couples TRBV12-3 or TRBV12-4 to TRBJ2-7; a tentative D match to TRBD2 spans 5 bases. The nucleotides read TGTGCCAGCAGTTTAGCTGCTCCAAGCAGGTCGGGAACCTACGAGCAGTACTTC. Translated, this gives CASSLAAPSRSGTYEQYF.